Below, 31 T cell receptor beta chains from the same sample are listed, as sequenced in a study of T-cell reconstitution after alpha-beta-depleted transplantation in children. A TCRbeta library incorporating unique molecular identifiers was prepared. From the PCR reads, TCRdb called clonotypes with MiXCR, one entry per CDR3 protein. The sample has fewer than 700,000 distinct CDR3 sequences, over 10% seen once. This specimen consisted of PBMCs, mostly from graft donor cells, obtained 360 days after TCRalphabeta/CD19-depleted stem cell transplant. These TCRs come from a male patient younger than 18 who had a stem cell transplant for acute myeloid leukemia, so the T cells may come from the graft donor.

This clonotype was seen a single time. The V gene is TRBV7-9, the J gene TRBJ2-7; D may correspond to TRBD1 or TRBD2 (5 bases each). In germline, CDR1 is SEHNR, CDR2 FQNEAQ (reference sequence). This CDR3 spans 16 amino acids. The V and J ends lost 3 bases and 5 bases respectively, with 20 bases between them. DNA for the CDR3: TGTGCCAGCAGCTTCCCCTCCGGGACCCAGGTCCACGAGCAGTACTTC. It translates to CASSFPSGTQVHEQYF.

In this sample, this clonotype turned up a few times. The V gene is TRBV20-1, the J gene TRBJ1-3; tentative D call: TRBD1 (6 bases). Germline loops: CDR1 DFQATT, CDR2 SNEGSKA (reference sequence). The CDR3 contains 15 residues. V was pared by 5 bases and J by 4 bases, with 18 bases between. The CDR3 reads CSARYFRGSGNTIYF. The CDR3 coding sequence is TGCAGTGCTCGGTACTTCAGGGGATCCGGAAACACCATATATTTT.

The table lists this clonotype with many counts. This sequence joins TRBV20-1 and TRBJ2-7; 7 bases map to TRBD1. The length of the CDR3 is 15 residues. Germline V CDR1 and CDR2: DFQATT, SNEGSKA (reference sequence). The V gene end was trimmed by 3 bases and the J gene end by 4 bases; junction bases not matched to a gene: 12. The CDR3 region is CSASGQDLPPYEQYF. The CDR3 DNA sequence: TGCAGTGCTAGTGGACAGGACCTCCCCCCTTACGAGCAGTACTTC.

The table lists this clonotype with many counts. The chain uses TRBV28 and TRBJ2-7, with D maybe TRBD2 (5 bases). The CDR3 has 15 amino acids. Germline-derived CDR1 and CDR2 are MDHEN and SYDVKM. V lost 5 bases and J 4 bases, leaving 18 bases between the germline ends. The CDR3, as DNA: TGTGCCAGCAGTGCGATGGGGAGTATTTTGTACGAGCAGTACTTC. This gives the protein CASSAMGSILYEQYF.

The chain couples TRBV28 to TRBJ2-7; 10 bases fit TRBD2. The length of the CDR3 is 14 residues. CDR1 is MDHEN, CDR2 SYDVKM, per germline. V was pared by 6 bases and J by 2 bases, with 4 bases of the junction left unmatched. The CDR3 bases are TGTGCCAGCAGCCGTAGCGGGAGGACCTACGAGCAGTACTTC. This codes for CASSRSGRTYEQYF.

This clonotype was detected only a few times. This sequence joins TRBV20-1 and TRBJ2-7; no reliable D call. With 4 bases removed from V and 6 bases from J, the gap between germline ends came to 10 bases. Germline lookup yields CDR1 DFQATT and CDR2 SNEGSKA (reference sequence). The CDR3 is 11 residues long. The CDR3 nucleotides are TGCAGTGCTAAGTCTAACCCCGAGCAGTACTTC. Protein product: CSAKSNPEQYF.

This clonotype was seen repeatedly, ten times or more. V usage is TRBV10-3 and J usage is TRBJ2-5; 7 bases map to TRBD2. This CDR3 is built from 13 residues. CDR1 and CDR2 (germline): ENHRY, SYGVKD. Trimming took 4 bases from V and 1 from J; bases not matched to a gene: 0. The CDR3 DNA reads TGTGCCATCAGTGGGACTAGCCAAGAGACCCAGTACTTC. This sequence encodes CAISGTSQETQYF.

In its sample, this clonotype was seen a few times. V usage is TRBV6-1 and J usage is TRBJ2-5; the match to TRBD2 covers 12 bases. Trimming at V came to 5 bases and at J to 0 bases, leaving 7 bases not matched to a gene. CDR3 length: 17 residues. The germline CDR1 and CDR2 sequences are MNHNS and SASEGT. The CDR3 loop is CASSQGLAGHYQETQYF. CDR3 in DNA: TGTGCCAGCAGTCAGGGACTAGCGGGCCATTACCAAGAGACCCAGTACTTC.

There are many counts of this clonotype. V and J are TRBV7-2 and TRBJ2-3, with 7 bases identical to TRBD2. There are 14 residues in the CDR3. V was clipped by 5 bases and J by 2 bases; unmatched bases: 4. Germline V gives CDR1 SGHTA, CDR2 FQGNSA. The CDR3, as DNA: TGTGCCAGCAGCCCGGGACTACCCACAGATACGCAGTATTTT. Protein sequence: CASSPGLPTDTQYF.

A few counts support this clonotype. The V call is TRBV12-3 or TRBV12-4, the J call TRBJ2-7; TRBD2 matches at 7 bases. The J segment lost 7 bases and the V segment lost 6 bases, leaving 24 bases of the junction unmatched. The CDR3 consists of 18 residues. The CDR3 region has the DNA TGTGCCAGCAGCCGCGGACTAGTTCCCCCCGGGCTCGGAATGGAGCAGTACTTC. It encodes CASSRGLVPPGLGMEQYF.

The chain carries TRBV7-8 and TRBJ2-1; D may be TRBD2 (6 bases). The CDR3 length is 15 residues. CDR1 is SGHVS and CDR2 is FQNEAQ in the germline V gene. Trimming took off 4 bases at V and 4 bases at J, with 14 bases between the two ends. As DNA, the CDR3 is TGTGCCAGCAGCTCGACTAGGCCAACATACAATGAGCAGTTCTTC. Translating gives CASSSTRPTYNEQFF. The variable domain in full, completed from reference TRBV7-8 and TRBJ2-1, reads GAGVSQSPRYKVAKRGQDVALRCDPISGHVSLFWYQQALGQGPEFLTYFQNEAQLDKSGLPSDRFFAERPEGSVSTLKIQRTQQEDSAVYLCASSSTRPTYNEQFFGPGTRLTVL.

This clonotype was observed at least ten times. The chain combines TRBV6-2 or TRBV6-3 with TRBJ2-1, with a possible D match to TRBD2 (5 bases). The CDR3 has 15 residues. The V gene's germline CDR1 is MNHEY and CDR2 SVGEGT. The V and J ends lost 5 bases and 4 bases respectively, with 15 bases between them. The CDR3 reads CASSPSGDFYNEQFF. CDR3 in DNA: TGTGCCAGCAGTCCGAGCGGAGATTTTTACAATGAGCAGTTCTTC.

In this sample, this clonotype turned up many times. The genes are TRBV28 and TRBJ2-3; D is perhaps TRBD2 (5 bases). The V gene lost 5 bases and the J gene lost 4 bases, with 19 bases spanning the gap. Germline CDR1 MDHEN, CDR2 SYDVKM. The CDR3 runs to 16 residues. In nucleotides, the CDR3 is TGTGCCAGCAGTATCCTCATGTTCGAGGAGGCAGATACGCAGTATTTT. This gives the protein CASSILMFEEADTQYF.

The chain recombines TRBV6-1 with TRBJ1-2; D perhaps matches TRBD1 (5 bases). CDR1 MNHNS and CDR2 SASEGT come from the germline V gene. The CDR3 has 14 residues. The V end lost 1 base, the J end lost 8 bases, and 14 bases lay between the germline ends. This CDR3 is CASSEEAGSGGYTF. In DNA form, the CDR3 reads TGTGCCAGCAGTGAAGAGGCAGGGTCCGGAGGCTACACCTTC.

This chain connects TRBV7-2 to TRBJ2-3; 7 bases align to TRBD2. The V and J ends lost 11 bases and 5 bases, in that order; junction bases with no gene match: 16. The CDR3 runs to 15 residues. Germline values: CDR1 SGHTA, CDR2 FQGNSA. The CDR3 DNA sequence: TGTGCCGGATCCCCCCGCGGGAGATATGGAGATACGCAGTATTTT. It specifies CAGSPRGRYGDTQYF.

The genes are TRBV3-1 and TRBJ2-3; 14 bases are shared with TRBD2. Germline assignment: CDR1 LGHDT and CDR2 YNNKEL (reference sequence). The CDR3 runs 20 residues. Losses at the gene ends were 3 bases for V and 4 bases for J; bases not matched to a gene: 15. Here the CDR3 reads CASSHRLGTSGSNEADTQYF. In DNA form, the CDR3 reads TGTGCCAGCAGCCACCGCCTGGGGACTAGCGGGAGTAATGAGGCAGATACGCAGTATTTT.

At least ten counts were recorded for this clonotype. The J gene is TRBJ1-2, the V gene TRBV7-9; 9 nucleotides match TRBD1. This CDR3 is built from 15 residues. Losses at the gene ends were 5 bases for V and 4 bases for J; bases not matched to a gene: 8. Germline-derived CDR1 and CDR2 are SEHNR and FQNEAQ (reference sequence). The CDR3 reads CASSPGQGGVYGYTF. Here the CDR3 DNA reads TGTGCCAGCAGCCCGGGACAGGGAGGCGTCTATGGCTACACCTTC.

The genes are TRBV4-3 and TRBJ1-5; weak D call: TRBD1 (5 bases). This CDR3 region has 15 residues. The V and J ends lost 1 base and 0 bases respectively, with 7 bases between them. From germline, CDR1 is LGHNA and CDR2 YSLEER. The CDR3 sequence: CASSQGQNSNQPQHF. The CDR3 DNA reads TGCGCCAGCAGCCAAGGACAGAATAGCAATCAGCCCCAGCATTTT.

CDR3 protein: CAWSVWQGARGAFF. Here the CDR3 DNA reads TGTGCCTGGAGTGTGTGGCAGGGGGCGCGAGGAGCTTTCTTT. The chain employs TRBV30 and TRBJ1-1; TRBD1 matches at 8 bases. Germline lookup yields CDR1 GTSNPN and CDR2 SVGIG (reference sequence). CDR3 size: 14 residues. Trimming at V came to 0 bases and at J to 10 bases, leaving 10 bases not matched to a gene.

DNA of the CDR3: TGTGCCAGCAGTTCAGGGAGGAGTGAGCAGTTCTTC. Amino acid sequence: CASSSGRSEQFF. J is TRBJ2-1 and V is TRBV6-5; D possibly corresponds to TRBD2 (6 bases). Trimming removed 4 bases from V and 9 bases from J, with 10 bases in between. Per the germline V gene, CDR1 is MNHEY and CDR2 is SVGAGI. The CDR3 runs 12 residues.

This clonotype was counted a few times. The CDR3, as DNA: TGTGCCAGCAGCTTAGTGGGGTCCCAATACGAGCAGTACTTC. It specifies CASSLVGSQYEQYF. This sequence joins TRBV13 and TRBJ2-7; D is ambiguous. The CDR3 runs 14 residues. V was cut by 1 base and J by 4 bases, with 11 bases left in between. Germline V lookup: CDR1 PRHDT, CDR2 FYEKMQ (reference sequence). Full variable domain (missing parts from reference TRBV13 and TRBJ2-7): AAGVIQSPRHLIKEKRETATLKCYPIPRHDTVYWYQQGPGQDPQFLISFYEKMQSDKGSIPDRFSAQQFSDYHSELNMSSLELGDSALYFCASSLVGSQYEQYFGPGTRLTVT.

The rearrangement joins TRBV20-1 to TRBJ2-1, with D hard to call. Trimming removed 1 base at V and 5 bases at J, with 12 bases between. This CDR3 region has 14 residues. CDR1 is DFQATT and CDR2 is SNEGSKA in the germline V gene (reference sequence). The CDR3 loop is CSARGIGSDNEQFF. The DNA for the CDR3 is TGCAGTGCTAGAGGCATTGGCTCTGACAATGAGCAGTTCTTC.

J is TRBJ2-7 and V is TRBV20-1; 8 positions match TRBD2. V gave up 2 bases and J gave up 2 bases; unmatched junction bases: 8. This CDR3 is built from 15 residues. Germline V lookup: CDR1 DFQATT, CDR2 SNEGSKA (reference sequence). The CDR3 loop is CSARIGLALTYEQYF. As DNA, the CDR3 is TGCAGTGCTAGAATCGGACTAGCACTAACCTACGAGCAGTACTTC.

This chain joins TRBV21-1 and TRBJ2-5; the table's TRBD1 call for D was not verified on the DNA. TRBV21-1 is a pseudogene segment. The CDR3 sequence is 11 residues long. CDR3 in amino acids: CASQGPETQYF. The DNA of the CDR3 is TGTGCCAGCCAGGGGCCAGAGACCCAGTACTTC.

This clonotype has more than one count but fewer than ten. The chain joins TRBV27 to TRBJ2-6, with D tentatively TRBD1 (5 bases). Deletions cut 6 bases from V and 4 bases from J, with 16 bases between. Germline CDR1 is MNHEY and CDR2 is SMNVEV (reference sequence). The CDR3 spans 16 residues. CDR3 sequence reads: CASRTGPSPGANVLTF. The DNA for the CDR3 is TGTGCCAGCAGAACAGGACCCTCTCCCGGGGCCAACGTCCTGACTTTC.

The chain links TRBV5-6 to TRBJ2-2, with D possibly TRBD1 on 6 matching bases. The germline CDR1 and CDR2 sequences are SGHDT and YYEEEE. V dropped 4 bases and J dropped 5 bases, with 9 bases sitting between them. This CDR3 spans 13 amino acids. The DNA for the CDR3 is TGTGCCAGCAGCCGTGGACAGACCGGGGAGCTGTTTTTT. This codes for CASSRGQTGELFF.

The chain is built from TRBV20-1 and TRBJ2-7; 14 bases fit TRBD2. The CDR3 spans 17 residues. The V segment lost 4 bases and the J segment 6 bases; nucleotides outside the gene matches: 14. Germline V gene data show CDR1 as DFQATT and CDR2 as SNEGSKA (reference sequence). The CDR3 DNA reads as TGCAGTGCTATGGGACTAGCGGGAGAAATCTACCTTTTCGAGCAGTACTTC. Translating gives CSAMGLAGEIYLFEQYF.

In its sample, this clonotype was seen many times. V usage is TRBV5-1 and J usage is TRBJ1-1; no clear D gene. Germline CDR1 is SGHRS and CDR2 is YFSETQ. With 0 bases removed from V and 4 bases from J, the gap between germline ends came to 4 bases. This CDR3 spans 12 amino acids. The CDR3 region is CASSLGRTEAFF. Written as DNA, the CDR3 is TGCGCCAGCAGCTTGGGCCGCACTGAAGCTTTCTTT.

The V gene is TRBV6-2 or TRBV6-3, the J gene TRBJ2-1, with D tentatively TRBD1 or TRBD2 (5 bases each). This CDR3 contains 15 residues. The V gene lost 8 bases and the J gene lost 7 bases, with 21 bases spanning the gap. The germline CDR1 and CDR2 sequences are MNHEY and SVGEGT. CDR3 sequence: CASLDSAGLQNEQFF. CDR3 in DNA: TGTGCCAGCCTCGACAGTGCGGGCCTCCAGAATGAGCAGTTCTTC.

V gene TRBV15 combines with J gene TRBJ2-7; 9 bases align to TRBD2. Trimming at V came to 5 bases and at J to 2 bases, leaving 16 bases not matched to a gene. This CDR3 contains 18 residues. The V gene's germline CDR1 is LNHNV and CDR2 YYDKDF (reference sequence). CDR3 DNA sequence: TGTGCCACCAGCTTCCTTAGACTAGCGGAACCTCCGCCCTACGAGCAGTACTTC. Translation gives CATSFLRLAEPPPYEQYF.

The chain combines TRBV20-1 with TRBJ1-4; 8 positions match TRBD1. There are 14 residues in the CDR3. The J segment lost 5 bases and the V segment lost 6 bases, leaving 8 bases of the junction unmatched. The germline gives CDR1 DFQATT, CDR2 SNEGSKA (reference sequence). CDR3 in DNA: TGCAGTGCCGCCAGGACAGGGCCGAATGAAAAACTGTTTTTT. It codes for CSAARTGPNEKLFF.